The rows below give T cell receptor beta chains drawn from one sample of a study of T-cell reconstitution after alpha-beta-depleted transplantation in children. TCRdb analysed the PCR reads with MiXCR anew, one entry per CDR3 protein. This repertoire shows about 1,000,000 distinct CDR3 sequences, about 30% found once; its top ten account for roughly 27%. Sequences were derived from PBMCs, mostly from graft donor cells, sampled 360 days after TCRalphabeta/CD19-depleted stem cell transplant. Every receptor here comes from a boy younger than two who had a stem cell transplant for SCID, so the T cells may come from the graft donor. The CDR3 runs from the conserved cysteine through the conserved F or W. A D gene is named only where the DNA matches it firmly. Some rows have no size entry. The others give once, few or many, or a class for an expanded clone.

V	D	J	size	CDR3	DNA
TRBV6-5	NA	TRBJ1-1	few	CASSYSQGRGGTEAFF	TGTGCCAGCAGTTACTCCCAAGGAAGGGGTGGCACTGAAGCTTTCTTT
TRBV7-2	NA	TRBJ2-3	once	CASSLAGTVARDTQYF	TGTGCCAGCAGCTTAGCAGGGACTGTTGCTAGAGATACGCAGTATTTT
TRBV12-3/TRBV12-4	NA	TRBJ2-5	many	CASSLRQYQETQYF	TGTGCCAGCAGTTTACGACAGTACCAAGAGACCCAGTACTTC
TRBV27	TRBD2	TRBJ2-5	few	CASSFPPGLAGSQETQYF	TGTGCCAGCAGTTTCCCCCCCGGACTAGCGGGAAGCCAAGAGACCCAGTACTTC
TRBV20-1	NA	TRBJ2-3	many	CSASPGTDTQYF	TGCAGTGCTAGCCCGGGCACAGATACGCAGTATTTT
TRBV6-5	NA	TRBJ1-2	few	CASSYSQSNYGYTF	TGTGCCAGCAGTTACTCCCAGTCTAACTATGGCTACACCTTC
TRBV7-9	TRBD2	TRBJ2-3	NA	CAMQRGQYF	TGTGCCATGCAGCGGGGGCAGTATTTT
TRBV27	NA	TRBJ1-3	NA	CASGKIGSSGNTIYF	TGTGCCAGCGGAAAAATTGGGAGCTCTGGAAACACCATATATTTT
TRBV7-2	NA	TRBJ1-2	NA	CASSLAASQAPNYGYTF	TGTGCCAGCAGCTTAGCGGCGTCGCAGGCGCCTAACTATGGCTACACCTTC
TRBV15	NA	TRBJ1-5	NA	CATSRGRDGQPQHF	TGTGCCACCAGCAGAGGCAGGGACGGTCAGCCCCAGCATTTT
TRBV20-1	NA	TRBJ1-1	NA	CSARDAGGTEAFF	TGCAGTGCTAGAGACGCGGGGGGCACTGAAGCTTTCTTT
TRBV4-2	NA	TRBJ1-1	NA	CASSQEGYRQENTEAFF	TGTGCCAGCAGCCAAGAGGGATACCGACAGGAGAACACTGAAGCTTTCTTT
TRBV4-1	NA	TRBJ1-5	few	CASSQADNQPQHF	TGCGCCAGCAGCCAGGCGGACAATCAGCCCCAGCATTTT
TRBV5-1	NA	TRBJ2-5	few	CASSLGPGRRLQETQYF	TGCGCCAGCAGCTTAGGGCCAGGAAGACGGCTTCAAGAGACCCAGTACTTC